The TCR beta chain under discussion was sequenced for a study of CD8+ T cells in alopecia areata. Overall study context: Patients received oral tofacitinib, 5 to 10 mg twice daily, for moderate-to-severe alopecia areata.

Stated treatment: oral pan-JAK inhibitor, 5-10 mg twice daily. cDNA serving as the sequencing template came from extracted, reverse transcribed RNA. TCRdb's copy holds only in-frame clones and misses some; the assay was immunoSEQ multiplex PCR. The repertoire holds around 300,000 clones, with 60% as singletons. The CDR3 spans 14 residues. CDR1 and CDR2 (germline): SGDLS, YYNGEE. Trimming pared 4 bases from V and 1 base from J, leaving 12 bases between. This TCR was sampled from a human donor with alopecia areata. The gene calls are TRBV9 and TRBJ2-7, with a tentative D call TRBD1 (6 bases). This sample comprised CD4+ T cells sorted from blood, obtained at approximately week 51, from a patient treated with tofacitinib. CDR3 amino acids: CASSPRTESYEQYF. CDR3 nucleotide sequence: TGTGCCAGCAGCCCCCGGACAGAATCCTACGAGCAGTACTTC.